Listed here are 30 T cell receptor beta chains from one sample, sequenced in a study of blood T cell repertoires in COVID-19. Repertoires were generated with immunoSEQ multiplex PCR, while TCRdb's copy carries only in-frame clones and drops some. The sample contains about 260,000 clones, around 86% of which appear only once. Sequencing was performed on peripheral blood. The receptors stem from a woman aged 60-75 years with COVID-19, enrolled during active disease.

V and J are TRBV28 and TRBJ1-5; perhaps TRBD1 as D (6 bases). Germline V gene lookup returns CDR1 MDHEN and CDR2 SYDVKM. The CDR3 has 15 amino acids. Trimming removed 4 bases at V and 7 bases at J, with 17 bases between. CDR3 loop: CASSSPRGGVQPQHF. The CDR3 DNA is TGTGCCAGCAGTTCCCCTAGGGGGGGCGTCCAGCCCCAGCATTTT. Variable domain in full (rest from reference TRBV28 and TRBJ1-5): DVKVTQSSRYLVKRTGEKVFLECVQDMDHENMFWYRQDPGLGLRLIYFSYDVKMKEKGDIPEGYSVSREKKERFSLILESASTNQTSMYLCASSSPRGGVQPQHFGDGTRLSIL.

The V gene is TRBV14, the J gene TRBJ1-2, with a possible D match to TRBD1 (6 bases). Trimming stripped 0 bases from V and 4 bases from J, with 15 bases between. Germline V lookup: CDR1 SGHDN, CDR2 FVKESK. The CDR3 spans 16 residues. CDR3 region: CASSQDFWGRGYGYTF. CDR3 coding DNA: TGTGCCAGCAGCCAAGACTTCTGGGGGCGAGGCTATGGCTACACCTTC.

V and J are TRBV7-8 and TRBJ1-2; possibly TRBD1 for D (6 bases). This CDR3 spans 13 amino acids. Germline values: CDR1 SGHVS, CDR2 FQNEAQ. Trimming took off 1 base at V and 4 bases at J, with 7 bases between the two ends. For the CDR3, the DNA is TGTGCCAGCAGCTTAGACAGGGTCTATGGCTACACCTTC. Amino acid sequence: CASSLDRVYGYTF.

The chain combines TRBV6-2 or TRBV6-3 with TRBJ2-1; 7 nucleotides line up with TRBD2. The J segment lost 4 bases and the V segment lost 4 bases, leaving 7 bases of the junction unmatched. The CDR3 contains 15 residues. Germline CDR1 reads MNHEY; CDR2 reads SVGEGT. CDR3 sequence: CASSSREREYNEQFF. Here the CDR3 DNA reads TGTGCCAGCAGTTCGCGGGAGAGGGAATACAATGAGCAGTTCTTC.

The V gene is TRBV4-1, the J gene TRBJ1-2; D gene uncertain. The CDR3 is 15 residues long. Germline CDR1 MGHRA, CDR2 YSYEKL. The ends were cut back, 0 bases at V and 4 bases at J, with 12 bases in the middle. CDR3 DNA: TGCGCCAGCAGCCAAGATTGGGAGGTACGCTATGGCTACACCTTC. Residues: CASSQDWEVRYGYTF.

This sequence joins TRBV19 and TRBJ2-7, with 7 bases aligning to TRBD1. V lost 5 bases, J lost 0 bases, and 7 bases stayed unmatched. The germline V gene encodes CDR1 LNHDA and CDR2 SQIVND (reference sequence). This CDR3 is 15 amino acids long. Written as DNA, the CDR3 is TGTGCCAGTAGTGCCGGACAGGATCGCTCCTACGAGCAGTACTTC. Residues: CASSAGQDRSYEQYF. The full variable domain, in which reference TRBV19 and TRBJ2-7 provide the parts outside the CDR3, is DGGITQSPKYLFRKEGQNVTLSCEQNLNHDAMYWYRQDPGQGLRLIYYSQIVNDFQKGDIAEGYSVSREKKESFPLTVTSAQKNPTAFYLCASSAGQDRSYEQYFGPGTRLTVT.

The genes are TRBV27 and TRBJ2-1; maybe TRBD2 (5 bases). V gave up 5 bases and J gave up 6 bases, with 8 bases separating them. Germline V gene data show CDR1 as MNHEY and CDR2 as SMNVEV (reference sequence). The CDR3 has 12 amino acids. The CDR3 DNA follows: TGTGCCAGCAGTGCGGGCCTCAATGAGCAGTTCTTC. Translation gives CASSAGLNEQFF.

Ten or more counts support this clone. This chain links TRBV10-3 with TRBJ2-3; TRBD2 matches at 13 bases. The CDR3 is 14 amino acids. Per the germline V gene, CDR1 is ENHRY and CDR2 is SYGVKD. The V gene end was trimmed by 10 bases and the J gene end by 5 bases; junction bases not matched to a gene: 6. DNA of the CDR3: TGTGCCAGCCGGACTAGCGGGAGTCTAGATACGCAGTATTTT. Protein: CASRTSGSLDTQYF.

CDR3 in amino acids: CASSVAGASGRPSYNEQFF. In DNA form, the CDR3 reads TGTGCCAGCAGCGTAGCTGGGGCTAGCGGGAGGCCATCCTACAATGAGCAGTTCTTC. This chain joins TRBV9 and TRBJ2-1; 11 nucleotides match TRBD2. With V trimmed by 0 bases and J by 1 base, 9 bases remained unmatched. Looked up from germline, CDR1 is SGDLS and CDR2 is YYNGEE. The CDR3 has 19 amino acids.

CDR3 in amino acids: CASSRQPGTEAFF. DNA of the CDR3: TGTGCCAGCAGCCGGCAGCCGGGCACTGAAGCTTTCTTT. The V gene is TRBV3-1 (or the pseudogene TRBV3-2), the J gene TRBJ1-1; D is ambiguous. Trimming shortened V by 4 bases and J by 4 bases, and 10 bases separated the two germline ends. CDR3 length: 13 residues. Germline CDR1 reads LGHDT; CDR2 reads YNNKEL (reference sequence).

There are a few counts of this clone. The chain has TRBV4-2 and TRBJ2-7; TRBD1 matches 10 bases. The CDR3 covers 15 residues. The germline CDR1 and CDR2 sequences are LGHNA and YNFKEQ. J was trimmed by 3 bases and V by 0 bases; bases with no gene match: 2. CDR3 in DNA: TGTGCCAGCAGCCAAGATGGGACAGGGGACTACGAGCAGTACTTC. Its protein is CASSQDGTGDYEQYF.

The J gene is TRBJ1-2, the V gene TRBV9; the D gene is possibly TRBD1 (6 bases). This CDR3 is built from 14 residues. V gave up 4 bases and J gave up 4 bases, with 14 bases separating them. Germline-derived CDR1 and CDR2 are SGDLS and YYNGEE. CDR3 nucleotide sequence: TGTGCCAGCAGCTCCCGAGCGGGGGCCTATGGCTACACCTTC. Translated: CASSSRAGAYGYTF.

J is TRBJ2-5 and V is TRBV18; D is undetermined. Trimming took 1 base from V and 2 from J, leaving 11 bases between them. The CDR3 contains 15 residues. Germline lookup yields CDR1 KGHSH and CDR2 LQKENI. CDR3 protein: CASSPLAADQETQYF. The CDR3 bases are TGTGCCAGCTCACCACTGGCTGCGGATCAAGAGACCCAGTACTTC.

The chain recombines TRBV5-1 with TRBJ2-7; D unclear. Trimming took 0 bases from V and 2 from J, leaving 9 bases between them. This CDR3 is built from 14 residues. Germline loops: CDR1 SGHRS, CDR2 YFSETQ. CDR3 amino acids: CASSLGLHPYEQYF. Written as DNA, the CDR3 is TGCGCCAGCAGCTTGGGACTGCATCCCTACGAGCAGTACTTC.

This chain links TRBV5-1 with TRBJ2-7; 7 nucleotides align to TRBD2. In germline, CDR1 is SGHRS, CDR2 YFSETQ. Trimming at V came to 0 bases and at J to 4 bases, leaving 7 bases not matched to a gene. This CDR3 has 15 amino acids. CDR3 in DNA: TGCGCCAGCAGCTTGGGTGGCGGGAGCGGGTACGAGCAGTACTTC. Its translation is CASSLGGGSGYEQYF.

V is TRBV18 and J is TRBJ2-1; D ambiguous. The V and J ends lost 2 bases and 5 bases respectively, with 7 bases between them. Germline V gene sequence: CDR1 KGHSH, CDR2 LQKENI. This CDR3 region has 13 residues. CDR3 DNA sequence: TGTGCCAGCTCACCATCTCCTAACAATGAGCAGTTCTTC. Its translation is CASSPSPNNEQFF.

The V and J genes are TRBV4-1 and TRBJ2-2, with D maybe TRBD1 (6 bases). V was trimmed by 0 bases and J by 3 bases, leaving 14 bases between them. In germline, CDR1 is MGHRA, CDR2 YSYEKL. CDR3 size: 17 residues. The CDR3 nucleotides are TGCGCCAGCAGCCAAGATGCGGAGCAGGGGTACACCGGGGAGCTGTTTTTT. This gives the protein CASSQDAEQGYTGELFF.

V usage is TRBV11-2 and J usage is TRBJ2-5; no definite D call. The V end was cut by 1 base, the J end by 5 bases, with 14 bases between. CDR1 and CDR2 from the germline V gene are SGHAT and FQNNGV. This CDR3 is 15 amino acids long. In nucleotides, the CDR3 is TGTGCCAGCAGCTTAGGGCGACTGCCCACGGAGACCCAGTACTTC. Translating gives CASSLGRLPTETQYF. Based on the CDR3 plus reference TRBV11-2 and TRBJ2-5, the full variable domain is EAGVAQSPRYKIIEKRQSVAFWCNPISGHATLYWYQQILGQGPKLLIQFQNNGVVDDSQLPKDRFSAERLKGVDSTLKIQPAKLEDSAVYLCASSLGRLPTETQYFGPGTRLLVL.

CDR3 amino acids: CASGSRLNTGELFF. CDR3 nucleotide sequence: TGCGCCAGCGGATCGAGACTTAACACCGGGGAGCTGTTTTTT. The chain has TRBV5-1 and TRBJ2-2, with D unresolved. The CDR3 totals 14 residues. Germline CDR1 reads SGHRS; CDR2 reads YFSETQ. V was trimmed by 7 bases and J by 2 bases, leaving 12 bases between them.

This clone appeared a few times. V gene TRBV28 combines with J gene TRBJ1-5; D gene uncertain. This CDR3 has 13 amino acids. Germline assignment: CDR1 MDHEN and CDR2 SYDVKM. V lost 6 bases and J lost 9, with 15 bases in between. The CDR3 loop reads CASSAQSGSPQHF. The CDR3 DNA is TGTGCCAGCAGCGCCCAGTCGGGGTCGCCCCAGCATTTT.

The V gene is TRBV24-1, the J gene TRBJ2-1, with D possibly TRBD1 on 6 matching bases. CDR3 length equals 17 residues. The V end was cut by 4 bases, the J end by 3 bases, with 18 bases between. Looked up from germline, CDR1 is KGHDR and CDR2 is SFDVKD. CDR3 in amino acids: CATSERAGTNFYNEQFF. Here the CDR3 DNA reads TGTGCCACCAGTGAACGGGCCGGGACAAACTTCTACAATGAGCAGTTCTTC.

This chain uses TRBV10-3 with TRBJ1-2; TRBD1 matches at 12 bases. Germline loops: CDR1 ENHRY, CDR2 SYGVKD. V lost 0 bases and J lost 0; bases outside the gene matches: 5. This CDR3 region has 18 residues. CDR3 protein: CAISESGTGGLANYGYTF. The CDR3 region has the DNA TGTGCCATCAGTGAGTCCGGGACAGGGGGCCTAGCTAACTATGGCTACACCTTC.

V gene TRBV18 combines with J gene TRBJ1-2; a possible D gene is TRBD1 (6 bases). The CDR3 sequence is 16 residues long. Germline CDR1 is KGHSH and CDR2 is LQKENI. The ends were cut back, 3 bases at V and 1 base at J, with 15 bases in the middle. The CDR3 sequence is CASSPAGVVDNYGYTF. In DNA form, the CDR3 reads TGTGCCAGCTCACCGGCAGGGGTTGTGGATAACTATGGCTACACCTTC.

V usage is TRBV7-2 and J usage is TRBJ2-3; D call uncertain. The CDR3 spans 14 residues. The germline gives CDR1 SGHTA, CDR2 FQGNSA. V lost 0 bases to trimming and J lost 6 bases, with 10 bases between them. The CDR3 here is CASSLAVERDTQYF. CDR3 coding DNA: TGTGCCAGCAGCTTAGCGGTGGAGAGGGATACGCAGTATTTT.

This clone was counted once. The chain links TRBV7-6 to TRBJ2-7; 8 bases map to TRBD2. The CDR3 totals 17 residues. Trimming took 1 base from V and 4 from J; bases not matched to a gene: 12. CDR1 and CDR2 from the germline V gene are SGHVS and FNYEAQ. CDR3 sequence reads: CASSLGSGGPTRYEQYF. Written as DNA, the CDR3 is TGTGCCAGCAGCTTAGGGTCGGGAGGGCCAACCCGATACGAGCAGTACTTC.

This clone was found once. The chain joins TRBV19 to TRBJ1-6; possibly TRBD1 for D (5 bases). The CDR3 loop spans 14 amino acids. Trimming pared 4 bases from V and 6 bases from J, leaving 10 bases between. Germline CDR1 is LNHDA and CDR2 is SQIVND (reference sequence). The CDR3 sequence: CASSTRGGNSPLHF. CDR3 nucleotides: TGTGCCAGTAGTACCCGGGGGGGTAATTCACCCCTCCACTTT.

V gene TRBV6-5 combines with J gene TRBJ2-1, with 10 bases lining up with TRBD2. J lost 4 bases, V lost 2 bases, and 5 bases had no gene match. The CDR3 has 16 residues. Germline V gives CDR1 MNHEY, CDR2 SVGAGI. CDR3 sequence reads: CASSYVPSGSYNEQFF. Here the CDR3 DNA reads TGTGCCAGCAGTTACGTGCCTAGCGGGAGTTACAATGAGCAGTTCTTC.

The CDR3 DNA sequence: TGTGCCAGCAGCTTACCACTAGCGGGAGGCTACGAGCAGTACTTC. It yields the protein CASSLPLAGGYEQYF. The chain links TRBV5-6 to TRBJ2-7, with 12 bases identical to TRBD2. J lost 3 bases, V lost 2 bases, and 3 bases had no gene match. This CDR3 has 15 residues. The germline CDR1 and CDR2 sequences are SGHDT and YYEEEE. The complete variable domain, with remaining parts taken from reference TRBV5-6 and TRBJ2-7, reads DAGVTQSPTHLIKTRGQQVTLRCSPKSGHDTVSWYQQALGQGPQFIFQYYEEEERQRGNFPDRFSGHQFPNYSSELNVNALLLGDSALYLCASSLPLAGGYEQYFGPGTRLTVT.

The gene calls are TRBV2 and TRBJ2-5; 9 bases line up with TRBD1. Trimming cost V 6 bases and J 5 bases; bases outside gene matches: 7. CDR1 and CDR2 from the germline V gene are SNHLY and FYNNEI. CDR3 size: 14 residues. CDR3 bases: TGTGCCAGCAGCGGGACAGGGAGCTTGGAGACCCAGTACTTC. This translates into CASSGTGSLETQYF.

Only one count was recorded for this clone. The same CDR3 arises from other DNA sequences in this sample as well. The chain carries TRBV5-1 and TRBJ2-1; no definite D call. Germline values: CDR1 SGHRS, CDR2 YFSETQ. This CDR3 is 14 amino acids long. Between the trimmed V and J ends, which lost 0 bases and 0 bases, there was a span of 4 bases. CDR3 DNA: TGCGCCAGCAGCTTGGTCAGCTCCTACAATGAGCAGTTCTTC. Its protein is CASSLVSSYNEQFF.